A single sample is the source of the 27 T cell receptor beta chains below, sequenced in a study of T cells expressing NK-cell markers. TCRdb reanalyzed the 5' RACE reads, giving one entry per CDR3 protein sequence and no DNA. Its table records some 600,000 distinct CDR3 sequences. Sequencing was done on a sample of blood T cells: a sorted CD56 or NKG2C T cell subset, CD4+ or CD8+ T cells, or bulk PBMC T cells (not recorded which). All receptors derive from a man aged 18 to 35 in good health.

This chain links TRBV6-5 with TRBJ1-1; as DNA is missing, the TRBD1 call by TCRdb cannot be tested. This CDR3 comprises 16 residues. Germline V CDR1 and CDR2: MNHEY, SVGAGI. The chain's CDR3 is CASSYSRGPINTEAFF.

The chain employs TRBV29-1 and TRBJ2-5; TCRdb's D call of TRBD1 is untestable without DNA. The CDR3 sequence is 16 residues long. Germline values: CDR1 SQVTM, CDR2 ANQGSEA. CDR3 amino acids: CSVETGLKTLRETQYF.

The chain has TRBV7-9 and TRBJ1-2; the D gene TCRdb calls, TRBD1, cannot be checked with no DNA. This CDR3 is built from 15 residues. CDR1 and CDR2 from the germline V gene are SEHNR and FQNEAQ (reference sequence). The CDR3 here is CASSTHRGTNYGYTF.

The rearrangement joins TRBV10-3 to TRBJ2-2; as DNA is missing, the TRBD1 call by TCRdb cannot be tested. Looked up from germline, CDR1 is ENHRY and CDR2 is SYGVKD. There are 15 residues in the CDR3. CDR3 in amino acids: CAIQDRVVDTGELFF.

The V gene is TRBV5-1, the J gene TRBJ1-2; absent DNA, TCRdb's TRBD1 call cannot be checked. This CDR3 has 13 residues. Germline lookup yields CDR1 SGHRS and CDR2 YFSETQ. The CDR3 loop reads CASSGGGTGGYTF.

The chain links TRBV6-2 or TRBV6-3 to TRBJ2-1; TCRdb calls TRBD1, which cannot be checked without DNA. Germline lookup yields CDR1 MNHEY and CDR2 SVGEGT. This CDR3 is built from 13 residues. This CDR3 is CASTLGGYNEQFF.

The CDR3: CASSSREGLLGGNEQFF. The chain links TRBV12-3 or TRBV12-4 to TRBJ2-1; lacking DNA, the TRBD2 call made by TCRdb goes unchecked. CDR3 length: 17 residues.

The rearrangement joins TRBV7-2 to TRBJ2-7; TCRdb returns TRBD2, unconfirmable since there is no DNA. This CDR3 has 16 residues. Germline CDR1 SGHTA, CDR2 FQGNSA. Here the CDR3 reads CASSLVPSGTPPEQYF. Supplemented by reference TRBV7-2 and TRBJ2-7, the full variable domain reads GAGVSQSPSNKVTEKGKDVELRCDPISGHTALYWYRQSLGQGLEFLIYFQGNSAPDKSGLPSDRFSAERTGGSVSTLTIQRTQQEDSAVYLCASSLVPSGTPPEQYFGPGTRLTVT.

The chain uses TRBV29-1 and TRBJ2-5; without DNA, the TCRdb call of TRBD1 cannot be checked. The CDR3 is made up of 15 amino acids. The germline V gene encodes CDR1 SQVTM and CDR2 ANQGSEA. Here the CDR3 reads CSVEEGTGALETQYF. The full variable domain, in which reference TRBV29-1 and TRBJ2-5 provide the parts outside the CDR3, is SAVISQKPSRDICQRGTSLTIQCQVDSQVTMMFWYRQQPGQSLTLIATANQGSEATYESGFVIDKFPISRPNLTFSTLTVSNMSPEDSSIYLCSVEEGTGALETQYFGPGTRLLVL.

This chain links TRBV7-3 with TRBJ1-3. The CDR3 totals 13 residues. The germline V gene has CDR1 SGHTA and CDR2 FQGTGA. This CDR3 is CASSLDMGNTIYF.

The chain joins TRBV10-3 to TRBJ2-1. Germline values: CDR1 ENHRY, CDR2 SYGVKD. CDR3 length: 13 residues. Here the CDR3 reads CAITGPKFNEQFF.

The chain is built from TRBV4-2 and TRBJ1-5; without DNA, the TCRdb call of TRBD1 cannot be checked. The CDR3 covers 15 residues. Germline V gene sequence: CDR1 LGHNA, CDR2 YNFKEQ. The CDR3: CASSQATGDGQPQHF.

The chain links TRBV12-3 or TRBV12-4 to TRBJ1-5. The CDR3 loop spans 13 amino acids. This chain's CDR3 is CASSLRVNQPQHF.

This sequence joins TRBV20-1 and TRBJ2-1. This CDR3 has 14 residues. CDR1 DFQATT and CDR2 SNEGSKA come from the germline V gene (reference sequence). Here the CDR3 reads CSARAASEYNEQFF.

This chain connects TRBV11-3 to TRBJ2-3; TCRdb's D gene call, TRBD2, goes unchecked for lack of DNA. CDR3 length equals 16 residues. CDR1 is SGHNT and CDR2 is YENEEA in the germline V gene. The CDR3 loop is CASSPRVVAGEDTQYF.

The rearrangement joins TRBV3-1 to TRBJ2-1. Germline CDR1 reads LGHDT; CDR2 reads YNNKEL (reference sequence). This CDR3 is built from 13 residues. The CDR3: CASSPSFQPEQFF.

This rearrangement joins TRBV9 to TRBJ2-1; TCRdb selects TRBD2, and the lack of DNA leaves this call unchecked. The CDR3 consists of 15 residues. Germline V gene lookup returns CDR1 SGDLS and CDR2 YYNGEE. CDR3 residues: CASSVESALAGVVFF.

The CDR3 sequence: CAISRDGASGETQYF. V and J are TRBV10-3 and TRBJ2-5; TCRdb gives TRBD2 as the D gene, but with no DNA this cannot be confirmed. CDR3 length equals 15 residues. Germline V gene sequence: CDR1 ENHRY, CDR2 SYGVKD.

CDR3 residues: CATSNTGQGQEQYF. The chain joins TRBV24-1 to TRBJ2-7; without DNA, the TCRdb call of TRBD1 cannot be checked. Germline loops: CDR1 KGHDR, CDR2 SFDVKD. The CDR3 has 14 residues.

The chain recombines TRBV29-1 with TRBJ2-1; TCRdb names TRBD2, which stays unverified in the absence of DNA. CDR1 is SQVTM and CDR2 is ANQGSEA in the germline V gene. The CDR3 is made up of 13 amino acids. The CDR3 loop reads CSAAGRVDNEQFF.

The chain joins TRBV27 to TRBJ2-5. The germline V gene has CDR1 MNHEY and CDR2 SMNVEV (reference sequence). This CDR3 has 13 residues. Here the CDR3 reads CASRRKQQETQYF.

The chain carries TRBV7-6 and TRBJ2-2; TCRdb indicates TRBD2, and absent DNA this call remains unverified. The CDR3 has 16 amino acids. CDR1 and CDR2 (germline): SGHVS, FNYEAQ. The CDR3 is CASSYEAGETTGELFF.

The gene calls are TRBV20-1 and TRBJ2-7; TCRdb's D gene call, TRBD1, goes unchecked for lack of DNA. The CDR3 has 14 amino acids. The V gene's germline CDR1 is DFQATT and CDR2 SNEGSKA (reference sequence). CDR3 in amino acids: CSAAGQGGPYEQYF.

The gene calls are TRBV6-2 or TRBV6-3 and TRBJ2-3; with no DNA, the TCRdb D assignment of TRBD2 cannot be verified. The V gene's germline CDR1 is MNHEY and CDR2 SVGEGT. This CDR3 has 15 residues. The chain's CDR3 is CASTQIAFGADTQYF.

The chain is built from TRBV29-1 and TRBJ1-3; TCRdb outputs TRBD1, but without DNA this stays unchecked. The CDR3 is 12 residues long. Per the germline V gene, CDR1 is SQVTM and CDR2 is ANQGSEA. The CDR3 here is CSVSTGSNTIYF.

The V and J genes are TRBV7-2 and TRBJ2-2; the TRBD2 assignment by TCRdb is unverifiable without DNA. The germline gives CDR1 SGHTA, CDR2 FQGNSA. This CDR3 region has 17 residues. This chain's CDR3 is CASSSGLAGIVSGELFF.

J is TRBJ2-5 and V is TRBV7-2; TCRdb returns TRBD1, unconfirmable since there is no DNA. CDR3 length equals 15 residues. Germline assignment: CDR1 SGHTA and CDR2 FQGNSA. The CDR3 reads CASSLRTGLGETQYF.